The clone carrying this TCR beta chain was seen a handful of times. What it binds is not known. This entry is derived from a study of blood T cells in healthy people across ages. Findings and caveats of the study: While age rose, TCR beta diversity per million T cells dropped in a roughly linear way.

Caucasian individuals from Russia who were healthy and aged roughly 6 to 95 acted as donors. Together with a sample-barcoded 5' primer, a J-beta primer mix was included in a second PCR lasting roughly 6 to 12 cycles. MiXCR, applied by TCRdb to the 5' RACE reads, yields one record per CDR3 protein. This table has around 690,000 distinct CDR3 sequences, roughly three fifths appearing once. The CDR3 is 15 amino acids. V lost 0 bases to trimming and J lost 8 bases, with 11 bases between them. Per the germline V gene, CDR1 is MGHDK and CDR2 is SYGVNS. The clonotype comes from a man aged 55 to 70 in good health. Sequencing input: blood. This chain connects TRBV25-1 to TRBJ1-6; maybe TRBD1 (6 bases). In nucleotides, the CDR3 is TGTGCCAGCAGTGAATACACAGGGTTAGATTCACCCCTCCACTTT. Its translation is CASSEYTGLDSPLHF. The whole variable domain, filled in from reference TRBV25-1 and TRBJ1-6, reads EADIYQTPRYLVIGTGKKITLECSQTMGHDKMYWYQQDPGMELHLIHYSYGVNSTEKGDLSSESTVSRIRTEHFPLTLESARPSHTSQYLCASSEYTGLDSPLHFGNGTRLTVT.